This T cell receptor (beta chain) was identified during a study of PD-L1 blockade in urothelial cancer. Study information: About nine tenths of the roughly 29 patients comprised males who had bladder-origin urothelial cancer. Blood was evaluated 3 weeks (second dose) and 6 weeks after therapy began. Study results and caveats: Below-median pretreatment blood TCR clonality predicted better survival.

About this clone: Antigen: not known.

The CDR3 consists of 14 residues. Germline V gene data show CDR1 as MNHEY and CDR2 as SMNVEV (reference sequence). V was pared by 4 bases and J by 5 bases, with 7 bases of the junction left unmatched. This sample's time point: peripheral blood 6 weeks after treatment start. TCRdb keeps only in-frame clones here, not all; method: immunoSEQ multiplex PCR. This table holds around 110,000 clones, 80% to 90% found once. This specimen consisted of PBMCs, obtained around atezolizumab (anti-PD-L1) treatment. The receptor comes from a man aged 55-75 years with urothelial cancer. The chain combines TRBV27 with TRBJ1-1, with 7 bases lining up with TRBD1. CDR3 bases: TGTGCCAGCAGTTGGTCAGGGGGTGAAACTGAAGCTTTCTTT. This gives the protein CASSWSGGETEAFF.